Listed below are T cell receptor beta chains from one sample, sequenced in a study of CD8+ T cells in alopecia areata. This table comes from immunoSEQ multiplex PCR, and its TCRdb copy is limited to in-frame clones, with some not included. The sample contains 130,000 or so clones, 70% to 90% of which appear only once. Sequencing used CD8+ T cells sorted from blood, obtained at week 4, from a patient treated with tofacitinib. These receptors all come from a human donor with alopecia areata. Each CDR3 is given with its conserved first and last residue. A D gene is named only where the DNA matches it firmly.

d_gene | v_gene | CDR3aa
TRBD2 | TRBV11-2 | CASSFWEGPYEQYF
TRBD2 | TRBV27 | CASSYIAGVKEQFF
. | TRBV11-2 | CASSLTGEQYF
. | TRBV14 | CASSQVGNEQFF
. | TRBV4-1 | CASSQLYLTEIAQPQHF
. | TRBV7-9 | CASSSPGSYEQYF
TRBD2 | TRBV5-1 | CASSPGWLREAYEQYF
. | TRBV18 | CASSPPSYVEGGEQYF
TRBD2 | TRBV13 | CASSHVAGGPRTDTQYF
TRBD1 | TRBV6-5 | CASSYGDRITDTQYF
TRBD2 | TRBV9 | CASSPLAGGHEQYF
TRBD2 | TRBV9 | CASSAGLAGNTDTQYF
. | TRBV29-1 | CSAGTTNTGELFF
. | TRBV7-9 | CASSETDTQYF
. | TRBV4-1 | CASSLGTPYEQYF
TRBD1 | TRBV27 | CASSNAGTGYQPQHF
. | TRBV7-8 | CASSLGDGSTDTQYF
. | TRBV5-6 | CASSLRADYDTQYF
TRBD1 | TRBV10-2 | CASSERDRANEQFF
TRBD2 | TRBV5-4 | CASSWTSGSEETQYF
TRBD1 | TRBV13 | CASSSGTGHGYTF
. | TRBV4-1 | CASSQVGGETQYF
. | TRBV7-9 | CASSLEDTAYFGQYF
TRBD2 | TRBV5-1 | CASNPGRAKDEQFF
. | TRBV5-4 | CASSLVQVGYTF
. | TRBV5-1 | CASKEWDLANYGYTF
. | TRBV6-6 | CASKGGNNEQYF
. | TRBV7-9 | CASSLREVQYNEQFF
. | TRBV30 | CAWSVPLSRDTLEAFF
TRBD2 | TRBV2 | CASSETLAGYNEQFF
TRBD2 | TRBV29-1 | CSVEGRDYEQYF
. | TRBV19 | CASSIAHEEELATEAFF
TRBD2 | TRBV5-6 | CASSLVTSGYYNEQFF
TRBD1 | TRBV30 | CAWSAGTGGFYEQYF